This is a list of T cell receptor beta chains from one sample in a study of T-cell reconstitution after alpha-beta-depleted transplantation in children. TCRdb reanalysed the PCR reads using MiXCR and keeps one entry per CDR3 protein. The sample carries 250,000 to 300,000 distinct CDR3 sequences, roughly 7.8% recorded once. The input for sequencing was peripheral blood, taken 360 days after TCRalphabeta/CD19-depleted stem cell transplant. The source of these receptors is a female patient aged 2 to 10 who had a stem cell transplant for Fanconi anemia, so the T cells may come from the graft donor. Each CDR3 is given with its conserved first and last residue. D genes are given only for firm matches. A clone size is listed for some rows: how often the clone was seen (once, few, many), or a class if it is expanded.

>many|TRBJ2-2|TRBV12-3/TRBV12-4|.
CASSFRVETGELFF
TGTGCCAGCAGTTTCAGGGTAGAAACCGGGGAGCTGTTTTTT
>few|TRBJ2-7|TRBV12-3/TRBV12-4|TRBD1
CASSNRPGQGTYEQYF
TGTGCCAGCAGTAACAGACCGGGACAGGGGACCTACGAGCAGTACTTC
>many|TRBJ1-6|TRBV20-1|.
CSAARDYNSPLHF
TGCAGTGCCGCCAGGGACTATAATTCACCCCTCCACTTT
>few|TRBJ2-1|TRBV7-2|TRBD2
CASSWIAGSSYNEQFF
TGTGCCAGCAGCTGGATAGCGGGGAGCTCCTACAATGAGCAGTTCTTC
>many|TRBJ2-3|TRBV12-3/TRBV12-4|TRBD2
CASSARAGGTDTQYF
TGTGCCAGCAGTGCTCGAGCGGGGGGCACAGATACGCAGTATTTT
>many|TRBJ2-3|TRBV27|TRBD2
CASSLKRRGLAGYEADTQYF
TGTGCCAGCAGTTTAAAGAGGAGAGGTTTAGCGGGGTATGAAGCAGATACGCAGTATTTT
>few|TRBJ1-1|TRBV5-1|.
CASSWEAANTEAFF
TGCGCCAGCAGCTGGGAGGCCGCGAACACTGAAGCTTTCTTT
>.|TRBJ2-1|TRBV6-2/TRBV6-3|.
CVSSYSPSGPARNEQFF
TGTGTCAGCAGTTACTCGCCCTCCGGTCCCGCCAGAAATGAGCAGTTCTTC
>many|TRBJ2-3|TRBV4-1|TRBD2
CASSQEALAGVTDTQYF
TGCGCCAGCAGCCAAGAAGCACTAGCGGGAGTGACAGATACGCAGTATTTT
>few|TRBJ1-4|TRBV6-1|TRBD1
CASSGTGNEKLFF
TGTGCCAGCAGTGGGACAGGGAATGAAAAACTGTTTTTT
>many|TRBJ2-1|TRBV7-3|.
CASSNFGGSPLNEQFF
TGTGCCAGCAGCAACTTCGGGGGATCCCCCCTCAATGAGCAGTTCTTC
>few|TRBJ1-1|TRBV28|.
CASSFPGRRQAFF
TGTGCCAGCAGTTTCCCGGGACGTCGGCAAGCTTTCTTT
>.|TRBJ2-7|TRBV12-3/TRBV12-4|TRBD2
CASRLAGGLSYEQYF
TGTGCCAGCAGGCTAGCGGGGGGACTCTCCTACGAGCAGTACTTC
>many|TRBJ2-3|TRBV10-2|.
CASSENWDTQYF
TGCGCCAGCAGTGAGAATTGGGATACGCAGTATTTT
>many|TRBJ2-1|TRBV7-6|TRBD1
CASSFGTEDNEQFF
TGTGCCAGCAGCTTCGGGACAGAGGACAATGAGCAGTTCTTC
>many|TRBJ2-3|TRBV12-3/TRBV12-4|TRBD2
CASGGTSSGTDTQYF
TGTGCCAGCGGTGGGACTAGTTCGGGCACAGATACGCAGTATTTT
>many|TRBJ2-1|TRBV6-5|TRBD2
CASSYSEGTSGYNEQFF
TGTGCCAGCAGTTACTCTGAAGGGACTAGCGGCTACAATGAGCAGTTCTTC
>.|TRBJ1-2|TRBV3-1|.
CASSQALGWVGYTF
TGTGCCAGCAGCCAAGCCCTCGGCTGGGTTGGCTACACCTTC
>.|TRBJ2-1|TRBV11-3|.
CASSLTLASYNEQFF
TGTGCCAGCAGCTTGACATTGGCCTCCTACAATGAGCAGTTCTTC
>few|TRBJ2-1|TRBV20-1|.
CSAPFAVYNEQFF
TGCAGTGCCCCCTTCGCCGTATACAATGAGCAGTTCTTC
>.|TRBJ1-1|TRBV11-2|.
CASSFWWGTEAFF
TGTGCCAGCAGCTTTTGGTGGGGCACTGAAGCTTTCTTT
>.|TRBJ1-4|TRBV6-1|TRBD1
CASRWAGGVEKLFF
TGTGCCAGCAGGTGGGCAGGGGGCGTTGAAAAACTGTTTTTT
>many|TRBJ1-3|TRBV28|.
CASSSGGRNTIYF
TGTGCCAGCAGTTCGGGAGGCCGAAACACCATATATTTT
>.|TRBJ2-4|TRBV5-6|TRBD2
CASSLWLAGGPALAKNIQYF
TGTGCCAGCAGCTTGTGGCTAGCGGGGGGGCCAGCCTTAGCCAAAAACATTCAGTACTTC
>few|TRBJ1-2|TRBV20-1|.
CSASPPANYGYTF
TGCAGTGCTAGTCCCCCTGCTAACTATGGCTACACCTTC
>.|TRBJ1-2|TRBV7-8|.
CASSLARSYTF
TGTGCCAGCAGCTTAGCGCGGTCCTACACCTTC